The present T cell receptor (beta chain) was sequenced within a study of blood T cell repertoires in COVID-19. The germline V gene has CDR1 LNHDA and CDR2 SQIVND (reference sequence). CDR3 size: 13 residues. J was trimmed by 6 bases and V by 7 bases; bases with no gene match: 5. Participants came from some 23 US areas, aged roughly 18 to 100 years. TCRdb keeps only in-frame clones here, not all; method: immunoSEQ multiplex PCR. The profile shows roughly 190,000 clones, 65% to 90% of them singletons. The origin of this receptor is an older woman with acute COVID-19. The chain has TRBV19 and TRBJ1-1, with TRBD1 identical over 10 bases. Sequences were obtained from PBMCs or T cells enriched from blood (not recorded which). The CDR3 DNA is TGTGCCAGTAAGGGACAGGGGAGTCCTGAAGCTTTCTTT. This sequence encodes CASKGQGSPEAFF.